This T cell receptor beta chain was sequenced for a study of CD8 T cells in Susac syndrome. The CDR3 sequence is 14 residues long. V lost 5 bases to trimming and J lost 7 bases; unmatched junction nucleotides: 4. Per the germline V gene, CDR1 is SGHVS and CDR2 is FNYEAQ. The CD8+ and CD4+ T cells were isolated magnetically using a negative isolation approach, whereas the TEMRA cells were enriched by FACS. Random hexamers were used to reverse transcribe an amount of roughly 0.45 to 1 ug RNA. An immunoSEQ multiplex PCR amplified TCR beta CDR3 over 54 Vbeta and 13 Jbeta. Via MiXCR, TCRdb re-called the immunoSEQ multiplex PCR reads, giving one row per CDR3 protein. This sample has a few hundred thousand distinct CDR3 sequences, with roughly 96% found just once.

Material for sequencing was CD4+ T cells from PBMCs. This receptor was taken from a human donor with multiple sclerosis. This chain uses TRBV7-6 with TRBJ1-6; 8 bases agree with TRBD1. In nucleotides, the CDR3 is TGTGCCAGCAGCCTCGGGACAGGCAATTCACCCCTCCACTTT. It is translated as CASSLGTGNSPLHF.